This T cell receptor beta chain was captured in a study of regulatory dendritic cells for organ transplantation. Findings of the study overall: Resting memory CD8+ T cells held the most alloreactive clonotypes. Mature dendritic cells appeared to drive more memory CD8+ clonal expansion than regulatory ones.

The CDR3 contains 13 residues. V was trimmed by 7 bases and J by 7 bases, leaving 13 bases between them. Germline V gene sequence: CDR1 MNHEY, CDR2 SVGAGI. Libraries were prepared by immunoSEQ multiplex PCR; TCRdb keeps only in-frame clonotypes and omits some of them. The table shows roughly 27,000 clones, with 82% occurring only once. With respect to this clone: Its specificity is unknown.

CD4+ or CD8+ T cells were sorted as naive CD45RA+ or memory CD45RO+. This rearrangement joins TRBV6-5 to TRBJ2-2, with a weak D call TRBD2 (6 bases). Sequencing was done on a sample of naive CD8+ T cells from blood. The subset: CD45RA+ naive T cells. This TCR was sampled from a human donor in good health. The chain's CDR3 is CASTSGGNGELFF. In DNA form, the CDR3 reads TGTGCCAGCACCTCCGGAGGGAACGGGGAGCTGTTTTTT.